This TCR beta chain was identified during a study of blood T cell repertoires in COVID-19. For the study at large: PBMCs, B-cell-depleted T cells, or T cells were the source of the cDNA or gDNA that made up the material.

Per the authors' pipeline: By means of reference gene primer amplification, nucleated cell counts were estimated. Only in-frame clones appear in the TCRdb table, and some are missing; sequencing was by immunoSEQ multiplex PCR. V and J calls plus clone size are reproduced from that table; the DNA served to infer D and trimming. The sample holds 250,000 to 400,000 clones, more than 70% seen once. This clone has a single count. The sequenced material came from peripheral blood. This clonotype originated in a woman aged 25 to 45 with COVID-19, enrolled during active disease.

DNA for the CDR3: TGCGCCAGCGGAGCAGTAGTTAGCACAGATACGCAGTATTTT. Residues: CASGAVVSTDTQYF. This chain uses TRBV5-1 with TRBJ2-3; D gene unclear. Trimming left V 7 bases short and J 0 bases short, with 12 bases between. Germline V CDR1 and CDR2: SGHRS, YFSETQ. This CDR3 region has 14 residues. Supplemented by reference TRBV5-1 and TRBJ2-3, the full variable domain reads KAGVTQTPRYLIKTRGQQVTLSCSPISGHRSVSWYQQTPGQGLQFLFEYFSETQRNKGNFPGRFSGRQFSNSRSEMNVSTLELGDSALYLCASGAVVSTDTQYFGPGTRLTVL.